This T cell receptor beta chain was found in a study of T cell repertoires in cytomegalovirus infection. Background on the study: A matching HLA type, together with CMV infection, was signaled by public TCR beta signatures.

General study findings and limits: Summed frequency of shared TCR beta families picked out CMV carriers who also had the relevant HLA. Dominant in the ex vivo response were TCR beta clonotypes restricted by HLA-C and specific for CMV.

TCRdb reprocessed the reads with MiXCR, giving one entry per CDR3 protein. The sample contains 200,000 or so distinct CDR3 sequences, roughly 30% of which appear only once. From germline, CDR1 is SGHTA and CDR2 FQGNSA. The CDR3 length is 15 residues. V was cut by 5 bases and J by 4 bases, with 17 bases left in between. There are many counts of this clonotype. Its cognate antigen is unknown. The sample comprised PBMCs. This receptor was identified in a human donor in good health (CMV status not recorded). Some clones in this sample may be carry-over from other donors' samples. The chain combines TRBV7-2 with TRBJ1-2; D gene ambiguous. DNA of the CDR3: TGTGCCAGCAGCCCTCGGACCCAACCCGGCTATGGCTACACCTTC. This encodes CASSPRTQPGYGYTF.